This T cell receptor (beta chain) was recovered during a study of T cells in localized non-small cell lung cancer. Samples of adjacent lung lacking atypia were obtained no closer than 2 cm to the tumor margin. Study-wide results and caveats: Tumor showed lower T cell clonality than uninvolved adjacent lung, where it was highest. Of the top 100 tumor clones, median around 60 were in adjacent lung, some 29 among its top 100. Density of T cells in blood, when higher, went with longer overall survival.

Germline V CDR1 and CDR2: MDHEN, SYDVKM. Trimming removed 7 bases at V and 4 bases at J, with 11 bases between. The CDR3 covers 13 residues. Here immunoSEQ multiplex PCR was the method, and the copy in TCRdb shows in-frame clones only, minus some. Of over a thousand clones listed, 22% are singletons. Points on this clone: Its target is not known.

The receptor's source is a man between 40 and 70 years old with stage II lung adenocarcinoma. Material: normal lung tissue next to the tumor, obtained before any cancer treatment. J is TRBJ2-1 and V is TRBV28; tentative D call: TRBD1 (7 bases). In nucleotides, the CDR3 is TGTGCCAGCACGGAGGGACAGTACAATGAGCAGTTCTTC. Its protein product is CASTEGQYNEQFF.